The source of this T cell receptor (beta chain) is a study of CD8 T cells in ankylosing spondylitis. This clonotype was detected a few times. The antigen is undetermined. TCRdb redid the calling of the 5' RACE reads with MiXCR, one entry per CDR3 protein. Of more than 600,000 distinct CDR3 sequences in the sample, about 20% were seen once. The V gene's germline CDR1 is SGHRS and CDR2 YFSETQ. J lost 3 bases, V lost 4 bases, and 8 bases had no gene match. This CDR3 has 15 amino acids. Points from the study as a whole: Within ankylosing spondylitis blood, a TCR beta motif made up of eight highly homologous variants appeared to be characteristic.

The receptor's source is a male donor with ankylosing spondylitis. Sequencing was carried out using blood, either unsorted or a sorted T cell fraction (not recorded which). This chain links TRBV5-1 with TRBJ2-7; 9 nucleotides match TRBD1. CDR3 amino acids: CASSDPGQGIYEQYF. CDR3 in DNA: TGCGCCAGCAGCGACCCGGGACAGGGAATCTACGAGCAGTACTTC.